This TCR beta chain stems from a study of T-cell reconstitution after alpha-beta-depleted transplantation in children. Unique molecular identifiers tagged the TCRbeta library. TCRdb itself ran the PCR reads through MiXCR, one entry per CDR3 protein. The table records 550,000 to 800,000 distinct CDR3 sequences, 13% of them present only once. Germline V gene data show CDR1 as DFQATT and CDR2 as SNEGSKA (reference sequence). The CDR3 length is 15 residues. The trim removed 6 bases at V and 2 bases at J, leaving 13 bases unmatched. General observations from the study: There were some patients whose high TCRbeta diversity at day 60 came from surviving recipient T cells and thymic progenitors. Reportedly, alpha-beta T cells present about two months post-transplant originated from several hundred expanded clones of graft origin. T-cell counts and diversity at one year post-transplant came mainly from newly produced T cells.

This clonotype was picked up many times. What it binds is unknown. The sequence derives from a girl aged 2-9 years with congenital amegakaryocytic thrombocytopenia, due to receive a stem cell transplant. The material was PBMCs, obtained before TCRalphabeta/CD19-depleted stem cell transplant. This chain uses TRBV20-1 with TRBJ2-7; 7 bases align to TRBD2. CDR3 in DNA: TGCAGTGCCACCTCGCAGACTAGCAGCCCCTACGAGCAGTACTTC. Translating gives CSATSQTSSPYEQYF.